This T cell receptor beta chain came from a study of blood T cell repertoires in COVID-19. For the study at large: The study drew acute and convalescent COVID-19 samples from the United States, Italy and Spain. Sources were T cells, B-cell-depleted T cells, or PBMCs; the material itself was cDNA or gDNA.

After removal of 6 bases from V and 10 bases from J, the junction contained 7 bases not matched to a gene. The CDR3 runs 14 residues. The germline V gene encodes CDR1 MNHNY and CDR2 SVGAGI (reference sequence). As originally analysed: Estimated nucleated cell counts came from reference gene primer amplification. Produced via immunoSEQ multiplex PCR; TCRdb's table is partial and in-frame only. Clone size and V and J calls were adopted from that table, with D and trimming inferred from the DNA. This table holds more than 90,000 clones, more than 60% found once. The gene calls are TRBV6-6 and TRBJ1-6; 9 nucleotides align to TRBD1. This TCR came from a man in his fifties with acute or convalescent COVID-19. The sample comprised peripheral blood. The CDR3 protein is CASSSGTGTSPLHF. DNA of the CDR3: TGTGCCAGCAGCTCCGGGACAGGGACCTCACCCCTCCACTTT.